Below are 5 T cell receptor beta chains sequenced from a single sample in a study of cytomegalovirus exposure and HLA in healthy donors. The PCR made use of 60 Vbeta and 13 Jbeta primers. Sequencing used immunoSEQ multiplex PCR; TCRdb keeps in-frame clones, though not all of them. The data show some 150,000 clones, around 79% seen once. Material: PBMCs. The receptors here all came from a male donor in good health and CMV-seronegative.

This clone has a handful of counts. Other DNA sequences in this specimen translate into the identical CDR3. The chain couples TRBV29-1 to TRBJ2-3; 10 bases line up with TRBD2. The CDR3 loop spans 14 amino acids. After removal of 6 bases from V and 1 base from J, the junction contained 4 bases not matched to a gene. CDR1 is SQVTM, CDR2 ANQGSEA, per germline. In DNA form, the CDR3 reads TGCAGCGTAGCCGGGACTAGCGGCACAGATACGCAGTATTTT. This encodes CSVAGTSGTDTQYF.

The chain couples TRBV10-3 to TRBJ2-7; D call uncertain. CDR1 is ENHRY and CDR2 is SYGVKD in the germline V gene. This CDR3 spans 13 amino acids. V dropped 2 bases and J dropped 2 bases, with 7 bases sitting between them. CDR3 bases: TGTGCCATCAGTGAGAGGAGTCCCTACGAGCAGTACTTC. It specifies CAISERSPYEQYF.

This clone was seen once. The chain joins TRBV7-6 to TRBJ2-2; 8 nucleotides agree with TRBD2. J was trimmed by 1 base and V by 1 base; bases with no gene match: 2. This CDR3 has 16 residues. Germline-derived CDR1 and CDR2 are SGHVS and FNYEAQ. The CDR3 reads CASSLVAGGNTGELFF. For the CDR3, the DNA is TGTGCCAGCAGCTTAGTTGCGGGGGGGAACACCGGGGAGCTGTTTTTT.

The chain combines TRBV7-2 with TRBJ2-1; the match to TRBD2 covers 10 bases. The CDR3 loop spans 16 amino acids. CDR1 and CDR2 from the germline V gene are SGHTA and FQGNSA. Trimming at V came to 1 base and at J to 10 bases, leaving 10 bases not matched to a gene. The chain's CDR3 is CASSLVGTSASGEQFF. In DNA form, the CDR3 reads TGTGCCAGCAGCTTAGTGGGGACTAGCGCCTCGGGGGAGCAGTTCTTC.

V gene TRBV10-1 combines with J gene TRBJ1-1; D remains unclear. Germline assignment: CDR1 WNHNN and CDR2 SYGVQD (reference sequence). There are 13 residues in the CDR3. With 8 bases removed from V and 0 bases from J, the gap between germline ends came to 10 bases. The CDR3, as DNA: TGCGCCAGCTCTACAGAGTTGAACACTGAAGCTTTCTTT. Its translation: CASSTELNTEAFF.